One and the same sample provided the 27 T cell receptor beta chains below, sequenced in a study of T-cell memory formation after mild COVID-19. TCRdb redid the calling of the 5' RACE reads with MiXCR, one entry per CDR3 protein. The data contain under 400,000 distinct CDR3 sequences, 28% of them singletons. The sample taken for sequencing was PBMCs or a T cell subset sorted from them (not recorded which). The receptors stem from an adult woman who had mild COVID-19 (a few samples of this study predate the infection). Cell type and time point are not known.

The J gene is TRBJ2-7, the V gene TRBV4-1; 9 bases fit TRBD1. The CDR3 runs 17 residues. Trimming cost V 0 bases and J 6 bases; bases outside gene matches: 12. From germline, CDR1 is MGHRA and CDR2 YSYEKL. Here the CDR3 reads CASSQDWDREVPSEQYF. CDR3 DNA sequence: TGCGCCAGCAGCCAAGATTGGGACAGGGAAGTTCCTAGCGAGCAGTACTTC.

J is TRBJ2-7 and V is TRBV18; D may be TRBD1 (6 bases). This CDR3 has 13 residues. V lost 3 bases and J lost 6, with 12 bases in between. CDR1 KGHSH and CDR2 LQKENI come from the germline V gene. This CDR3 reads CASSPDSYSEQYF. CDR3 DNA: TGTGCCAGCTCACCGGACAGTTACTCCGAGCAGTACTTC.

The chain carries TRBV18 and TRBJ2-5; unclear D gene. The germline V and J ends were trimmed by 3 bases and 1 base, with 6 bases remaining between them. CDR1 and CDR2 (germline): KGHSH, LQKENI. This CDR3 region has 13 residues. The CDR3 here is CASSPFLQETQYF. The CDR3 coding sequence is TGTGCCAGCTCACCCTTCCTCCAAGAGACCCAGTACTTC.

This clonotype was counted only a few times. The V call is TRBV10-3, the J call TRBJ1-2; D may be TRBD1 (6 bases). V lost 1 base to trimming and J lost 0 bases, with 9 bases between them. CDR3 length: 15 residues. Germline values: CDR1 ENHRY, CDR2 SYGVKD. The CDR3 DNA sequence: TGTGCCATCAGTGAGTTCGGGACAACTAACTATGGCTACACCTTC. It codes for CAISEFGTTNYGYTF.

This clonotype was found a few times. This chain links TRBV24-1 with TRBJ2-1, with D perhaps TRBD1 (6 bases). The length of the CDR3 is 14 residues. Trimming cost V 4 bases and J 4 bases, with 10 bases left between them. Germline assignment: CDR1 KGHDR and CDR2 SFDVKD. The CDR3 loop reads CATSDHRGYNEQFF. The CDR3 region has the DNA TGTGCCACCAGTGACCATAGGGGGTACAATGAGCAGTTCTTC.

V usage is TRBV12-3 or TRBV12-4 and J usage is TRBJ1-5; D gene uncertain. The CDR3 contains 13 residues. Trimming took 3 bases from V and 9 from J, leaving 12 bases between them. The CDR3, as DNA: TGTGCCAGCAGTTTGAAGGAGGGCTTGCCCCAGCATTTT. Translating gives CASSLKEGLPQHF.

This chain links TRBV25-1 with TRBJ2-2; D is unclear. V was cut by 6 bases and J by 1 base, with 9 bases left in between. Germline loops: CDR1 MGHDK, CDR2 SYGVNS. This CDR3 is built from 14 residues. The CDR3 nucleotides are TGTGCCAGCAGGAAAACCCGGAACACCGGGGAGCTGTTTTTT. It translates to CASRKTRNTGELFF.

For this clonotype: One end of the junction does not line up with germline, which may come from a read error. The chain employs TRBV6-2 or TRBV6-3 and TRBJ2-1, with 7 bases lining up with TRBD2. Germline CDR1 and CDR2: MNHEY and SVGEGT. The CDR3 consists of 16 residues. CDR3 protein: CASSYPGTTSFNEQFF. The CDR3 nucleotides read TGTGCCAGCAGTTACCCCGGGACTACCTCCTTCAATGAGCAGTTCTTC.

This clonotype was detected a few times. V gene TRBV20-1 combines with J gene TRBJ1-4; unclear D gene. Trimming removed 2 bases from V and 8 bases from J, with 9 bases in between. This CDR3 has 12 amino acids. Looked up from germline, CDR1 is DFQATT and CDR2 is SNEGSKA (reference sequence). CDR3 protein: CSARIGNEKLFF. DNA of the CDR3: TGCAGTGCTAGAATAGGGAACGAAAAACTGTTTTTT.

The sample holds many counts of this clonotype. This chain connects TRBV9 to TRBJ1-1, with 9 bases identical to TRBD1. Trimming cost V 3 bases and J 0 bases; bases outside gene matches: 3. Germline V gives CDR1 SGDLS, CDR2 YYNGEE. The CDR3 totals 15 residues. The CDR3 is CASSAWDRVNTEAFF. In DNA form, the CDR3 reads TGTGCCAGCAGCGCCTGGGACAGGGTGAACACTGAAGCTTTCTTT.

The table lists this clonotype with a few counts. The CDR3 DNA reads as TGTGCCAGCAGTCCCAGGTTGGGGGCCGACGAGCAGTACTTC. As protein: CASSPRLGADEQYF. This chain links TRBV7-9 with TRBJ2-7; D may be TRBD1 (6 bases). The germline CDR1 and CDR2 sequences are SEHNR and FQNEAQ (reference sequence). The CDR3 is made up of 14 amino acids. V lost 6 bases and J lost 5, with 17 bases in between. The variable domain in full, completed from reference TRBV7-9 and TRBJ2-7, reads DTGVSQNPRHKITKRGQNVTFRCDPISEHNRLYWYRQTLGQGPEFLTYFQNEAQLEKSRLLSDRFSAERPKGSFSTLEIQRTEQGDSAMYLCASSPRLGADEQYFGPGTRLTVT.

This clonotype was found a few times. This chain uses TRBV6-2 or TRBV6-3 with TRBJ2-7; D possibly uses TRBD1 or TRBD2 (7 bases each). This CDR3 has 15 residues. CDR1 MNHEY and CDR2 SVGEGT come from the germline V gene. V was clipped by 7 bases and J by 0 bases, with 16 bases between them. The DNA of the CDR3 is TGTGCCAGCACCGCGGGGGACAGTGGCTCCTACGAGCAGTACTTC. Its translation is CASTAGDSGSYEQYF.

This clonotype was counted a few times. The rearrangement uses TRBV27 and TRBJ1-5; 12 nucleotides align to TRBD1. The CDR3 extends over 15 amino acids. Trimming removed 5 bases from V and 7 bases from J; junction bases left unmatched: 6. Looked up from germline, CDR1 is MNHEY and CDR2 is SMNVEV (reference sequence). Here the CDR3 reads CASSVGTGGRQPQHF. In nucleotides, the CDR3 is TGTGCCAGCAGTGTCGGGACAGGGGGCAGGCAGCCCCAGCATTTT.

This chain uses TRBV24-1 with TRBJ2-1; tentative D call: TRBD2 (5 bases). V was cut by 3 bases and J by 9 bases, with 8 bases left in between. CDR1 is KGHDR and CDR2 is SFDVKD in the germline V gene. This CDR3 is built from 12 residues. CDR3 in DNA: TGTGCCACCAGTGATCTAGGACTTGAGCAGTTCTTC. Translating it yields CATSDLGLEQFF.

This clonotype was observed a few times. The chain links TRBV29-1 to TRBJ2-2; D is uncertain. The CDR3 length is 14 residues. Trimming shortened V by 7 bases and J by 0 bases, and 12 bases separated the two germline ends. The germline V gene has CDR1 SQVTM and CDR2 ANQGSEA. The CDR3 loop is CSASTLTNTGELFF. The CDR3 coding sequence is TGCAGCGCCTCGACACTCACGAACACCGGGGAGCTGTTTTTT.

V usage is TRBV29-1 and J usage is TRBJ2-3, with TRBD2 identical over 11 bases. The CDR3 consists of 16 residues. With V trimmed by 6 bases and J by 5 bases, 13 bases remained unmatched. Germline V lookup: CDR1 SQVTM, CDR2 ANQGSEA. CDR3 in amino acids: CSVAPGLAESRDTQYF. CDR3 nucleotide sequence: TGCAGCGTGGCCCCGGGACTAGCGGAGAGTCGAGATACGCAGTATTTT.

This clonotype has just one count. CDR3 in DNA: TGTGCCAGCAGTCCGACCGGGACCCCCTCCTACAATGAGCAGTTCTTC. It encodes CASSPTGTPSYNEQFF. The rearrangement links TRBV6-2 or TRBV6-3 to TRBJ2-1, with D perhaps TRBD1 or TRBD2 (5 bases each). V shed 5 bases and J shed 0 bases, with 14 bases lying between them. Germline V gene data show CDR1 as MNHEY and CDR2 as SVGEGT. The CDR3 covers 16 residues.

The CDR3 DNA is TGCGCCAGCAGCCCAGGTGGCTACCGGGACCTCCAGAGCTACGAGCAGTACTTC. Amino acids: CASSPGGYRDLQSYEQYF. This chain links TRBV4-3 with TRBJ2-7, with D perhaps assigned TRBD1 or TRBD2 (5 bases each). CDR3 length: 18 residues. V was clipped by 4 bases and J by 3 bases, with 25 bases between them. Looked up from germline, CDR1 is LGHNA and CDR2 is YSLEER.

This clonotype came up a few times. V is TRBV12-3 or TRBV12-4 and J is TRBJ2-7, with a tentative D call TRBD2 (5 bases). The CDR3 sequence is 14 residues long. V was clipped by 5 bases and J by 0 bases, with 11 bases between them. CDR3 region: CASSPSGNSYEQYF. Written as DNA, the CDR3 is TGTGCCAGCAGTCCCTCCGGGAACTCCTACGAGCAGTACTTC.

V gene TRBV30 combines with J gene TRBJ1-1; no clear D gene. CDR1 and CDR2 (germline): GTSNPN, SVGIG (reference sequence). The CDR3 is 14 residues long. Trimming took off 0 bases at V and 1 base at J, with 9 bases between the two ends. The CDR3 nucleotides read TGTGCCTGGAGTGTAATAGGGTGGAACACTGAAGCTTTCTTT. Translating it yields CAWSVIGWNTEAFF.

This chain links TRBV6-5 with TRBJ1-2; D may be TRBD1 (5 bases). Trimming removed 6 bases from V and 4 bases from J, with 18 bases in between. The CDR3 runs to 15 residues. Germline CDR1 MNHEY, CDR2 SVGAGI. The CDR3 here is CASRVDRGHGYGYTF. The CDR3 DNA is TGTGCCAGCAGGGTAGATCGAGGACACGGCTATGGCTACACCTTC.

The sample holds a few counts of this clonotype. The chain couples TRBV4-3 to TRBJ2-7; TRBD1 matches at 7 bases. The length of the CDR3 is 15 residues. The V gene's germline CDR1 is LGHNA and CDR2 YSLEER. The ends lost 2 bases at V and 3 bases at J; junction bases unmatched: 7. Here the CDR3 DNA reads TGCGCCAGCAGCCAACAGGGACAGCCGTTCTACGAGCAGTACTTC. Translating it yields CASSQQGQPFYEQYF.

Remarks on this clonotype: An end of the junction differs from the germline gene, which may be a read error. The rearrangement links TRBV20-1 to TRBJ2-1, with D perhaps matching TRBD2 (5 bases). The CDR3 is 13 amino acids. Germline V gives CDR1 DFQATT, CDR2 SNEGSKA (reference sequence). The CDR3 loop reads CSAREGSYNEQFF. The CDR3 DNA sequence: TGCAGTGCCAGAGAGGGCTCCTACAATGAGCAGTTCTTC.

A few counts support this clonotype. This sequence joins TRBV24-1 and TRBJ1-1, with a possible D match to TRBD1 (5 bases). The ends were cut back, 3 bases at V and 4 bases at J, with 11 bases in the middle. The CDR3 totals 14 residues. Germline V gene data show CDR1 as KGHDR and CDR2 as SFDVKD. CDR3 nucleotides: TGTGCCACCAGTGATGACAGCGGGGTCACTGAAGCTTTCTTT. It is translated as CATSDDSGVTEAFF.

A few counts support this clonotype. The genes are TRBV5-5 and TRBJ1-1; D might be TRBD1 (5 bases). Germline loops: CDR1 SGHKS, CDR2 YYEKEE (reference sequence). CDR3 size: 13 residues. V shed 1 base and J shed 3 bases, with 7 bases lying between them. The CDR3 is CASSLPGDTEAFF. The DNA of the CDR3 is TGTGCCAGCAGCTTGCCGGGGGACACTGAAGCTTTCTTT.

The J gene is TRBJ2-7, the V gene TRBV9; TRBD2 matches 7 bases. This CDR3 has 13 residues. The trim removed 0 bases at V and 5 bases at J, leaving 2 bases unmatched. Germline V CDR1 and CDR2: SGDLS, YYNGEE. CDR3 protein: CASSVEGRDEQYF. The CDR3 region has the DNA TGTGCCAGCAGCGTAGAAGGGAGGGACGAGCAGTACTTC.

This clonotype was seen only a few times. The chain combines TRBV5-1 with TRBJ2-5; no reliable D call. Germline V CDR1 and CDR2: SGHRS, YFSETQ. The CDR3 loop spans 14 amino acids. Trimming removed 2 bases from V and 2 bases from J, with 10 bases in between. DNA of the CDR3: TGCGCCAGCAGCTTCGTCCAGTTACAAGAGACCCAGTACTTC. Residues: CASSFVQLQETQYF.